These 27 T cell receptor beta chains were all obtained from the same sample, sequenced in a study of blood T cell repertoires in COVID-19. TCRdb keeps only in-frame clones here, not all; method: immunoSEQ multiplex PCR. This sample has approximately 220,000 clones, with around 90% found just once. The sequenced material came from peripheral blood. The receptors were sampled from a man aged 55-75 years with acute or convalescent COVID-19.

This chain joins TRBV4-3 and TRBJ2-7; D uncertain. Germline assignment: CDR1 LGHNA and CDR2 YSLEER. The CDR3 extends over 14 amino acids. V lost 0 bases and J lost 3, with 9 bases in between. The DNA of the CDR3 is TGCGCCAGCAGCCAAGATTGGGCCGGCTACGAGCAGTACTTC. It is translated as CASSQDWAGYEQYF.

The chain joins TRBV27 to TRBJ1-1, with TRBD1 matching over 8 bases. This CDR3 comprises 13 residues. The V gene's germline CDR1 is MNHEY and CDR2 SMNVEV (reference sequence). After removal of 5 bases from V and 6 bases from J, the junction contained 5 bases not matched to a gene. CDR3 residues: CASSGQGGAEAFF. CDR3 nucleotide sequence: TGTGCCAGCAGTGGACAGGGAGGCGCTGAAGCTTTCTTT.

Regarding this clone: Other nucleotide sequences from this sample produce the same CDR3. This chain joins TRBV18 and TRBJ2-7, with 10 bases fitting TRBD1. V lost 3 bases, J lost 2 bases, and 1 base stayed unmatched. Germline CDR1 and CDR2: KGHSH and LQKENI. CDR3 size: 14 residues. CDR3 protein: CASSPGTGAYEQYF. The CDR3 DNA follows: TGTGCCAGCTCACCCGGGACAGGGGCCTACGAGCAGTACTTC.

This clone was observed a single time. Other DNA sequences in the sample encode the same CDR3. The V gene is TRBV3-1 (or the pseudogene TRBV3-2), the J gene TRBJ2-5; 11 positions agree with TRBD2. The V gene's germline CDR1 is LGHDT and CDR2 YNNKEL (reference sequence). The CDR3 extends over 15 amino acids. Trimming removed 2 bases from V and 1 base from J; junction bases left unmatched: 0. In nucleotides, the CDR3 is TGTGCCAGCAGCCAACTAGCGGGGGGCCAAGAGACCCAGTACTTC. Its translation: CASSQLAGGQETQYF.

This clone was counted a few times. CDR3 loop: CASSPTLTSGGDYEQYF. The CDR3 nucleotides read TGTGCCAGCAGTCCAACCTTGACTAGCGGGGGGGATTACGAGCAGTACTTC. The V gene is TRBV25-1, the J gene TRBJ2-7; 14 positions match TRBD2. The V gene's germline CDR1 is MGHDK and CDR2 SYGVNS. The CDR3 spans 17 residues. Trimming at V came to 5 bases and at J to 4 bases, leaving 10 bases not matched to a gene.

The chain combines TRBV19 with TRBJ1-4, with 9 bases matching TRBD1. The junction had 5 bases not matched to a gene; V was cut back by 6 bases and J by 3 bases. The germline CDR1 and CDR2 sequences are LNHDA and SQIVND (reference sequence). The CDR3 is 15 residues long. The CDR3 spells CASRIQGAPNEKLFF. The CDR3 nucleotides are TGTGCCAGTAGGATACAGGGGGCACCTAATGAAAAACTGTTTTTT.

The chain couples TRBV7-9 to TRBJ1-6; the D gene is possibly TRBD1 (5 bases). The CDR3 contains 15 residues. V lost 2 bases and J lost 1, with 6 bases in between. Germline CDR1 is SEHNR and CDR2 is FQNEAQ (reference sequence). The CDR3 coding sequence is TGTGCCAGCAGCTTACGACAGTCCTATAATTCACCCCTCCACTTT. Residues: CASSLRQSYNSPLHF.

As DNA, the CDR3 is TGCGCCAGCAGCCAAGCCCCGGGAGGTGGGGGGGCGAATGAAAAACTGTTTTTT. This sequence encodes CASSQAPGGGGANEKLFF. V gene TRBV4-3 combines with J gene TRBJ1-4; a possible D gene is TRBD1 (6 bases). With 1 base removed from V and 5 bases from J, the gap between germline ends came to 20 bases. CDR1 is LGHNA, CDR2 YSLEER, per germline. The CDR3 sequence is 18 residues long.

The chain has TRBV6-5 and TRBJ1-1; 11 bases are shared with TRBD1. The germline gives CDR1 MNHEY, CDR2 SVGAGI. The CDR3 sequence is 15 residues long. V shed 7 bases, J shed 7 bases, and the junction held 11 bases outside the gene matches. In DNA form, the CDR3 reads TGTGCCAGCACCTCCGGGACAGGGGGGGAGATTGAAGCTTTCTTT. Translating it yields CASTSGTGGEIEAFF.

The chain uses TRBV11-3 and TRBJ2-7; 8 bases are a match to TRBD1. Trimming cost V 1 base and J 5 bases; bases outside gene matches: 1. The germline V gene has CDR1 SGHNT and CDR2 YENEEA. The CDR3 contains 13 residues. The CDR3 loop is CASSLGDRHEQYF. The CDR3 coding sequence is TGTGCCAGCAGCTTAGGGGACAGGCACGAGCAGTACTTC.

The chain uses TRBV3-1 (or the pseudogene TRBV3-2) and TRBJ1-6; TRBD1 is a possible D gene (5 bases). Germline lookup yields CDR1 LGHDT and CDR2 YNNKEL (reference sequence). V was shortened by 1 base and J by 17 bases, with 9 bases between the two germline ends. The CDR3 is made up of 11 amino acids. DNA of the CDR3: TGTGCCAGCAGCCAAGGACAGTGGGTCCACTTT. Its protein product is CASSQGQWVHF.

The chain couples TRBV5-5 to TRBJ1-6; no definite D call. CDR1 and CDR2 from the germline V gene are SGHKS and YYEKEE (reference sequence). Trimming shortened V by 4 bases and J by 8 bases, and 13 bases separated the two germline ends. This CDR3 contains 14 residues. The CDR3 nucleotides are TGTGCCAGCAGCAACGGTCCCGGGGATTCACCCCTCCACTTT. Residues: CASSNGPGDSPLHF.

The chain carries TRBV6-5 and TRBJ1-2; no definite D call. V was cut by 5 bases and J by 2 bases, with 15 bases left in between. CDR1 MNHEY and CDR2 SVGAGI come from the germline V gene. The CDR3 loop spans 15 amino acids. The DNA of the CDR3 is TGTGCCAGCAGTCCCTGGAGGGTACGAAACTATGGCTACACCTTC. This sequence encodes CASSPWRVRNYGYTF.

The chain links TRBV6-2 or TRBV6-3 to TRBJ1-5; D is unclear. This CDR3 contains 14 residues. The germline gives CDR1 MNHEY, CDR2 SVGEGT. The V and J ends lost 5 bases and 5 bases respectively, with 13 bases between them. CDR3 bases: TGTGCCAGCAGTCCCGGCGGCCAACATCAGCCCCAGCATTTT. It yields the protein CASSPGGQHQPQHF.

The chain couples TRBV6-5 to TRBJ1-6; D might be TRBD1 (5 bases). Germline-derived CDR1 and CDR2 are MNHEY and SVGAGI. The CDR3 length is 14 residues. Trimming took off 0 bases at V and 9 bases at J, with 9 bases between the two ends. In DNA, the CDR3 is TGTGCCAGCAGTTACTCGGGACTAGGTTCACCCCTCCACTTT. It codes for CASSYSGLGSPLHF.

The chain uses TRBV7-2 and TRBJ2-5, with TRBD1 as a possible D gene (5 bases). Trimming took off 3 bases at V and 5 bases at J, with 13 bases between the two ends. This CDR3 spans 14 amino acids. The germline V gene has CDR1 SGHTA and CDR2 FQGNSA. CDR3 sequence: CASSLQRGTETQYF. The CDR3 coding sequence is TGTGCCAGCAGCTTGCAAAGGGGCACGGAGACCCAGTACTTC. The complete variable domain, with remaining parts taken from reference TRBV7-2 and TRBJ2-5, reads GAGVSQSPSNKVTEKGKDVELRCDPISGHTALYWYRQSLGQGLEFLIYFQGNSAPDKSGLPSDRFSAERTGGSVSTLTIQRTQQEDSAVYLCASSLQRGTETQYFGPGTRLLVL.

There are a few counts of this clone. The rearrangement joins TRBV27 to TRBJ1-1; the D is unclear. The CDR3 runs to 13 residues. Trimming pared 1 base from V and 1 base from J, leaving 4 bases between. Germline CDR1 reads MNHEY; CDR2 reads SMNVEV (reference sequence). Written as DNA, the CDR3 is TGTGCCAGCAGTTTATGGCCGAACACTGAAGCTTTCTTT. The encoded protein is CASSLWPNTEAFF.

CDR3 protein: CASSLVGLGRAGELFF. The CDR3 bases are TGCGCCAGCAGCTTGGTGGGACTAGGACGGGCCGGGGAGCTGTTTTTT. V and J are TRBV5-1 and TRBJ2-2; 8 bases agree with TRBD2. J was trimmed by 6 bases and V by 0 bases; bases with no gene match: 7. The CDR3 covers 16 residues. Germline lookup yields CDR1 SGHRS and CDR2 YFSETQ.

This sequence joins TRBV15 and TRBJ1-2, with D perhaps TRBD1 (6 bases). From germline, CDR1 is LNHNV and CDR2 YYDKDF (reference sequence). This CDR3 contains 13 residues. V dropped 6 bases and J dropped 2 bases, with 10 bases sitting between them. The CDR3 sequence: CATRQGSNYGYTF. The CDR3 DNA is TGTGCCACCAGACAGGGATCCAACTATGGCTACACCTTC.

The chain recombines TRBV6-6 with TRBJ2-7; TRBD1 might be the D (5 bases). The CDR3 length is 14 residues. The germline V and J ends were trimmed by 5 bases and 0 bases, with 11 bases remaining between them. Germline values: CDR1 MNHNY, CDR2 SVGAGI (reference sequence). DNA for the CDR3: TGTGCCAGCAGTCCGAATACAGGCTCCTACGAGCAGTACTTC. Residues: CASSPNTGSYEQYF.

This clone has only one observation. V is TRBV5-1 and J is TRBJ2-1; 13 bases fit TRBD2. This CDR3 spans 19 amino acids. Germline-derived CDR1 and CDR2 are SGHRS and YFSETQ. Trimming took 7 bases from V and 4 from J; bases not matched to a gene: 17. Here the CDR3 DNA reads TGCGCCAGCCGTAAAACTAGCGGGGGGGACGAGCACCTATACAATGAGCAGTTCTTC. Its translation: CASRKTSGGDEHLYNEQFF. The entire variable domain, with the rest obtained from reference TRBV5-1 and TRBJ2-1, is as follows: KAGVTQTPRYLIKTRGQQVTLSCSPISGHRSVSWYQQTPGQGLQFLFEYFSETQRNKGNFPGRFSGRQFSNSRSEMNVSTLELGDSALYLCASRKTSGGDEHLYNEQFFGPGTRLTVL.

The chain employs TRBV6-1 and TRBJ1-2, with 11 positions matching TRBD1. J was trimmed by 4 bases and V by 2 bases; bases with no gene match: 3. The CDR3 is made up of 15 amino acids. CDR1 and CDR2 from the germline V gene are MNHNS and SASEGT. The CDR3 nucleotides read TGTGCCAGCAGTGAACGGGACAGGGGGGGCTATGGCTACACCTTC. Amino acid sequence: CASSERDRGGYGYTF.

The rearrangement links TRBV5-1 to TRBJ2-1; 8 positions match TRBD1. Germline V gene sequence: CDR1 SGHRS, CDR2 YFSETQ. This CDR3 has 15 amino acids. The ends lost 4 bases at V and 0 bases at J; junction bases unmatched: 3. The chain's CDR3 is CASSAGQGSYNEQFF. CDR3 DNA sequence: TGCGCCAGCAGCGCTGGACAGGGCTCCTACAATGAGCAGTTCTTC.

This clone was recorded once. The CDR3 nucleotides are TGTGCCAGCAGTTACTCCGGAAGGGGTAATGAAAAACTGTTTTTT. Amino acids: CASSYSGRGNEKLFF. The chain recombines TRBV6-5 with TRBJ1-4; D may be TRBD1 (5 bases). The CDR3 spans 15 residues. CDR1 MNHEY and CDR2 SVGAGI come from the germline V gene. V lost 0 bases to trimming and J lost 4 bases, with 9 bases between them.

The rearrangement links TRBV5-6 to TRBJ1-4; 12 nucleotides line up with TRBD1. The trim removed 4 bases at V and 7 bases at J, leaving 5 bases unmatched. This CDR3 has 15 residues. The germline CDR1 and CDR2 sequences are SGHDT and YYEEEE. CDR3 residues: CASSPWDRGREKLFF. DNA for the CDR3: TGTGCCAGCAGCCCCTGGGACAGGGGGCGTGAAAAACTGTTTTTT. Full variable domain (remainder filled in from reference TRBV5-6 and TRBJ1-4): DAGVTQSPTHLIKTRGQQVTLRCSPKSGHDTVSWYQQALGQGPQFIFQYYEEEERQRGNFPDRFSGHQFPNYSSELNVNALLLGDSALYLCASSPWDRGREKLFFGSGTQLSVL.

The rearrangement uses TRBV4-3 and TRBJ2-3; possibly TRBD2 for D (6 bases). Trimming removed 1 base from V and 6 bases from J, with 20 bases in between. Germline V gives CDR1 LGHNA, CDR2 YSLEER. The CDR3 is made up of 17 amino acids. The CDR3 DNA follows: TGCGCCAGCAGCCAAGTCCCGCGGGGTATGGCGTTTGATACGCAGTATTTT. This encodes CASSQVPRGMAFDTQYF.

V and J are TRBV9 and TRBJ2-7, with a possible D match to TRBD2 (6 bases). The CDR3 loop spans 15 amino acids. V lost 3 bases to trimming and J lost 2 bases, with 15 bases between them. The germline gives CDR1 SGDLS, CDR2 YYNGEE. The CDR3 reads CASSGRVGPPYEQYF. Written as DNA, the CDR3 is TGTGCCAGCAGCGGGAGGGTGGGGCCACCCTACGAGCAGTACTTC.